This T cell receptor (beta chain) was identified in a study of cytomegalovirus exposure and HLA in healthy donors. Background on the study: Roughly 77 million unique TCRs from HLA-typed donors made up an early data release. The study, taken as a whole, reports: The classifier reportedly diagnosed cytomegalovirus status with high specificity and sensitivity.

Trimming took off 3 bases at V and 12 bases at J, with 9 bases between the two ends. Germline CDR1 is MNHNS and CDR2 is SASEGT. This CDR3 is built from 12 residues. Note on this clone: Its antigen is undetermined.

Whereas donors were nominally healthy upon sampling, unrecorded immune exposures were probable. Use of 60 Vbeta and 13 Jbeta primers characterized the PCR. Per the original data handling: It was a later analysis that counted 79 million or so unique TCR beta chains, of which some 12 million were shared. This table comes from immunoSEQ multiplex PCR, and its TCRdb copy is limited to in-frame clones, with some not included. That table furnishes V, J and clone size, whereas the DNA furnished D and trimming. The sample contains some 140,000 clones, roughly three quarters of which appear only once. Sequences were obtained from PBMCs. This clonotype originated in an older woman in good health and CMV-seronegative. V usage is TRBV6-1 and J usage is TRBJ1-6; maybe TRBD1 (6 bases). The CDR3 DNA sequence: TGTGCCAGCAGTGACCGCAGGGGACCCCTCCACTTT. Translating it yields CASSDRRGPLHF.